These 28 T cell receptor beta chains were all obtained from the same sample, sequenced in a study of control samples from healthy donors and cancer patients. Assay: immunoSEQ multiplex PCR; the TCRdb copy retains only in-frame clones and omits some. The sample records 100,000 to 150,000 clones, about 87% being singletons. The sample consisted of blood. All receptors come from a man in his 60s in good health.

The V call is TRBV19, the J call TRBJ2-6, with D possibly matching TRBD1 (8 bases). V lost 5 bases to trimming and J lost 0 bases, with 14 bases between them. The CDR3 has 17 amino acids. Germline V gene sequence: CDR1 LNHDA, CDR2 SQIVND (reference sequence). The CDR3, as DNA: TGTGCCAGTAGTGGAACAGGGGGGGGCTCTGGGGCCAACGTCCTGACTTTC. It yields the protein CASSGTGGGSGANVLTF.

The J gene is TRBJ2-7, the V gene TRBV4-1; TRBD1 aligns across 7 bases. Germline CDR1 is MGHRA and CDR2 is YSYEKL. The CDR3 totals 13 residues. V lost 2 bases, J lost 4 bases, and 2 bases stayed unmatched. CDR3 amino acids: CASSQKGAYEQYF. DNA of the CDR3: TGCGCCAGCAGCCAAAAGGGGGCTTACGAGCAGTACTTC.

The V and J genes are TRBV19 and TRBJ2-7; D is possibly TRBD1 (5 bases). Germline loops: CDR1 LNHDA, CDR2 SQIVND (reference sequence). V shed 10 bases and J shed 0 bases, with 13 bases lying between them. The CDR3 is made up of 13 amino acids. The CDR3, as DNA: TGTGCCACAGCAGACAGAGGCTCCTACGAGCAGTACTTC. Encoded protein: CATADRGSYEQYF. Full variable domain (missing parts from reference TRBV19 and TRBJ2-7): DGGITQSPKYLFRKEGQNVTLSCEQNLNHDAMYWYRQDPGQGLRLIYYSQIVNDFQKGDIAEGYSVSREKKESFPLTVTSAQKNPTAFYLCATADRGSYEQYFGPGTRLTVT.

The gene calls are TRBV7-8 and TRBJ2-4, with 7 bases identical to TRBD1. This CDR3 spans 18 amino acids. J was trimmed by 0 bases and V by 2 bases; bases with no gene match: 10. Germline-derived CDR1 and CDR2 are SGHVS and FQNEAQ. Written as DNA, the CDR3 is TGTGCCAGCAGCTTAAGGACCGGGACAGAGCTAGCCAAAAACATTCAGTACTTC. It is translated as CASSLRTGTELAKNIQYF. Complete variable domain (other parts from reference TRBV7-8 and TRBJ2-4): GAGVSQSPRYKVAKRGQDVALRCDPISGHVSLFWYQQALGQGPEFLTYFQNEAQLDKSGLPSDRFFAERPEGSVSTLKIQRTQQEDSAVYLCASSLRTGTELAKNIQYFGAGTRLSVL.

The CDR3 reads CASSPGSANEKLFF. The DNA of the CDR3 is TGTGCCAGCTCACCAGGGAGCGCTAATGAAAAACTGTTTTTT. The gene calls are TRBV18 and TRBJ1-4; no clear D gene. Trimming removed 2 bases at V and 3 bases at J, with 7 bases between. CDR1 KGHSH and CDR2 LQKENI come from the germline V gene. The CDR3 is made up of 14 amino acids.

This chain links TRBV28 with TRBJ1-1, with D possibly being TRBD1 (5 bases). The CDR3 extends over 12 amino acids. Deletions cut 11 bases from V and 3 bases from J, with 13 bases between. Germline lookup yields CDR1 MDHEN and CDR2 SYDVKM. CDR3 DNA sequence: TGTGCCGGAGGGGTTTCCGACACTGAAGCTTTCTTT. Protein: CAGGVSDTEAFF.

The rearrangement uses TRBV18 and TRBJ1-1; possible D gene TRBD1, 5 bases. The germline V gene encodes CDR1 KGHSH and CDR2 LQKENI. CDR3 length: 14 amino acids. Trimming removed 6 bases from V and 5 bases from J, with 16 bases in between. DNA of the CDR3: TGTGCCAGCTCCGAATCGAGGGCAGGGACTGAAGCTTTCTTT. It is translated as CASSESRAGTEAFF.

J is TRBJ1-1 and V is TRBV2, with D tentatively TRBD1 (6 bases). This CDR3 has 16 residues. V lost 1 base to trimming and J lost 2 bases, with 14 bases between them. Germline V lookup: CDR1 SNHLY, CDR2 FYNNEI. CDR3 sequence reads: CASSEGHRDINTEAFF. CDR3 DNA sequence: TGTGCCAGCAGTGAAGGACACCGGGACATCAACACTGAAGCTTTCTTT.

J is TRBJ2-7 and V is TRBV7-2, with a tentative D call TRBD2 (6 bases). The CDR3 runs to 14 residues. V lost 3 bases to trimming and J lost 0 bases, with 9 bases between them. The germline gives CDR1 SGHTA, CDR2 FQGNSA. CDR3 nucleotide sequence: TGTGCCAGCAGCTTCGGGACTTCCTCCTACGAGCAGTACTTC. Its translation is CASSFGTSSYEQYF.

The chain recombines TRBV12-3 or TRBV12-4 with TRBJ1-3; D ambiguous. V was trimmed by 3 bases and J by 4 bases, leaving 4 bases between them. The CDR3 length is 12 residues. The CDR3 spells CASSFVGNTIYF. DNA of the CDR3: TGTGCCAGCAGTTTTGTGGGAAACACCATATATTTT.

The chain joins TRBV7-9 to TRBJ2-2; D is ambiguous. Germline CDR1 is SEHNR and CDR2 is FQNEAQ (reference sequence). Between the trimmed V and J ends, which lost 2 bases and 5 bases, there was a span of 9 bases. CDR3 length: 14 residues. This CDR3 reads CASSLNVATGELFF. The CDR3 nucleotides are TGTGCCAGCAGCTTAAACGTCGCAACCGGGGAGCTGTTTTTT.

V and J are TRBV19 and TRBJ1-6; 8 bases map to TRBD1. Germline V gene sequence: CDR1 LNHDA, CDR2 SQIVND (reference sequence). Losses at the gene ends were 5 bases for V and 13 bases for J; bases not matched to a gene: 10. The CDR3 loop spans 14 amino acids. CDR3 sequence: CASSAGQGGLPLHF. CDR3 nucleotides: TGTGCCAGTAGTGCCGGACAGGGAGGTCTTCCCCTCCACTTT.

DNA of the CDR3: TGCGCCAGCGGCGGGCGCAGGGAACAGCCCCAGCATTTT. Protein sequence: CASGGRREQPQHF. V is TRBV10-2 and J is TRBJ1-5, with D tentatively TRBD1 (5 bases). There are 13 residues in the CDR3. The V and J ends lost 8 bases and 7 bases respectively, with 15 bases between them. Germline lookup yields CDR1 WSHSY and CDR2 SAAADI.

The rearrangement joins TRBV7-3 to TRBJ1-6; no reliable D call. V was cut by 6 bases and J by 9 bases, with 21 bases left in between. This CDR3 has 16 amino acids. Per germline, CDR1 SGHTA and CDR2 FQGTGA. In nucleotides, the CDR3 is TGTGCCAGCAGGCCCTGGTGGGGAACTAAGATTTCACCCCTCCACTTT. This encodes CASRPWWGTKISPLHF.

The V and J genes are TRBV14 and TRBJ2-2; D ambiguous. Germline values: CDR1 SGHDN, CDR2 FVKESK. CDR3 size: 14 residues. V gave up 2 bases and J gave up 6 bases, with 10 bases separating them. CDR3 loop: CASSQLAVAGELFF. CDR3 DNA: TGTGCCAGCAGCCAACTGGCAGTGGCCGGGGAGCTGTTTTTT.

The V gene is TRBV7-3, the J gene TRBJ2-7; 7 bases align to TRBD1. Germline assignment: CDR1 SGHTA and CDR2 FQGTGA. This CDR3 is 14 amino acids long. The V gene end was trimmed by 2 bases and the J gene end by 2 bases; junction bases not matched to a gene: 3. Here the CDR3 DNA reads TGTGCCAGCAGCTTATATCAGGGGGCCTACGAGCAGTACTTC. Translated: CASSLYQGAYEQYF.

The V call is TRBV4-2, the J call TRBJ2-3; 7 bases map to TRBD1. The length of the CDR3 is 15 residues. V was pared by 2 bases and J by 1 base, with 3 bases of the junction left unmatched. CDR1 is LGHNA, CDR2 YNFKEQ, per germline. The CDR3 protein is CASSQLGQGTDTQYF. The CDR3 bases are TGTGCCAGCAGCCAACTAGGACAGGGCACAGATACGCAGTATTTT.

The chain has TRBV4-1 and TRBJ1-2; 8 bases fit TRBD1. The CDR3 contains 16 residues. The V segment lost 4 bases and the J segment 0 bases; nucleotides outside the gene matches: 7. Germline assignment: CDR1 MGHRA and CDR2 YSYEKL. CDR3 DNA sequence: TGCGCCAGCAGCCTCGACGGACAGGGTTCTAACTATGGCTACACCTTC. Translating gives CASSLDGQGSNYGYTF.

V gene TRBV5-1 combines with J gene TRBJ2-3, with D uncertain. The germline V gene has CDR1 SGHRS and CDR2 YFSETQ. Trimming took off 0 bases at V and 5 bases at J, with 7 bases between the two ends. CDR3 length: 13 amino acids. CDR3 sequence reads: CASSLVGIDTQYF. The CDR3 region has the DNA TGCGCCAGCAGCTTGGTTGGGATAGATACGCAGTATTTT.

The chain joins TRBV6-5 to TRBJ1-1, with a tentative D call TRBD1 (6 bases). The ends were cut back, 5 bases at V and 1 base at J, with 14 bases in the middle. The germline CDR1 and CDR2 sequences are MNHEY and SVGAGI. CDR3 length: 15 amino acids. The CDR3 is CASSPRTDANTEAFF. The CDR3 DNA reads TGTGCCAGCAGTCCCAGGACAGACGCGAACACTGAAGCTTTCTTT.

The CDR3 here is CATSDLWGEAFF. The CDR3 DNA follows: TGTGCCACCAGTGATTTGTGGGGCGAAGCTTTCTTT. The rearrangement uses TRBV24-1 and TRBJ1-1; a weak D match, TRBD1 (5 bases). Germline V lookup: CDR1 KGHDR, CDR2 SFDVKD. CDR3 length: 12 residues. V was pared by 0 bases and J by 8 bases, with 6 bases between.

The rearrangement uses TRBV5-4 and TRBJ1-1; D is uncertain. CDR3 length equals 13 residues. V lost 0 bases, J lost 2 bases, and 5 bases lay in between. Germline-derived CDR1 and CDR2 are SGHNT and YYREEE (reference sequence). The CDR3 here is CASSLVPNTEAFF. The CDR3, as DNA: TGTGCCAGCAGCTTGGTACCCAACACTGAAGCTTTCTTT.

The chain carries TRBV5-1 and TRBJ1-1, with D hard to call. The V and J ends lost 3 bases and 0 bases respectively, with 6 bases between them. This CDR3 region has 13 residues. Germline CDR1 is SGHRS and CDR2 is YFSETQ. CDR3 protein: CASSWEMNTEAFF. The CDR3 bases are TGCGCCAGCAGCTGGGAGATGAACACTGAAGCTTTCTTT.

V gene TRBV24-1 combines with J gene TRBJ1-5; D is perhaps TRBD1 (5 bases). With 9 bases removed from V and 4 bases from J, the gap between germline ends came to 12 bases. This CDR3 has 13 amino acids. The germline CDR1 and CDR2 sequences are KGHDR and SFDVKD. In DNA form, the CDR3 reads TGTGCCACCTCAGGGAGGGTAAATCAGCCCCAGCATTTT. This translates into CATSGRVNQPQHF.

The rearrangement uses TRBV5-4 and TRBJ1-2, with 11 bases that match TRBD1. V shed 3 bases and J 4 bases; nucleotides not matched to a gene: 5. This CDR3 is built from 15 residues. The germline gives CDR1 SGHNT, CDR2 YYREEE (reference sequence). The DNA of the CDR3 is TGTGCCAGCAGCTCCCAGGGACAGGGGGGCTATGGCTACACCTTC. Protein product: CASSSQGQGGYGYTF.

The chain joins TRBV7-2 to TRBJ1-5; no clear D gene. V dropped 0 bases and J dropped 7 bases, with 13 bases sitting between them. CDR1 is SGHTA, CDR2 FQGNSA, per germline. The CDR3 extends over 15 amino acids. This CDR3 is CASSLASGWEQPQHF. Here the CDR3 DNA reads TGTGCCAGCAGCTTAGCGAGCGGGTGGGAGCAGCCCCAGCATTTT.

The chain joins TRBV19 to TRBJ2-4; D tentatively reads TRBD1 or TRBD2 (6 bases each). The CDR3 sequence is 16 residues long. Trimming left V 6 bases short and J 3 bases short, with 18 bases between. Germline V gives CDR1 LNHDA, CDR2 SQIVND (reference sequence). CDR3 in amino acids: CASSLGGYQVKNIQYF. The CDR3 region has the DNA TGTGCCAGTAGCCTGGGGGGCTACCAGGTCAAAAACATTCAGTACTTC.

The chain couples TRBV27 to TRBJ2-1, with D possibly matching TRBD1 (6 bases). This CDR3 has 17 residues. Germline V gene data show CDR1 as MNHEY and CDR2 as SMNVEV (reference sequence). Trimming pared 5 bases from V and 0 bases from J, leaving 17 bases between. Here the CDR3 DNA reads TGTGCCAGCAGTCCACCCCCGGGACACTTCTCCTACAATGAGCAGTTCTTC. It translates to CASSPPPGHFSYNEQFF.